The rows below give T cell receptor beta chains drawn from one sample of a study of early T cells in non-severe SARS-CoV-2 infection. MiXCR, run by TCRdb on the 5' RACE reads, gives a single entry per CDR3 protein. The sample contains 86,000 or so distinct CDR3 sequences, roughly 6% of which appear only once. Material for sequencing was whole blood. All receptors derive from an adult who was a healthcare worker with PCR-confirmed SARS-CoV-2 infection or an uninfected control (not recorded which). The conserved cysteine and the conserved F or W are not part of the CDR3 here. Each record gives: V gene, J gene, CDR3 protein.

V gene: TRBV5-6
J gene: TRBJ2-3
CDR3 protein: ASSFTSGGSDTQY

V gene: TRBV6-5
J gene: TRBJ1-2
CDR3 protein: ASSYSAGRSFYGYT

V gene: TRBV7-2
J gene: TRBJ2-1
CDR3 protein: ASSPVGLSYNEQF

V gene: TRBV10-2
J gene: TRBJ1-2
CDR3 protein: ASSEAGRAKYYGYT

V gene: TRBV27
J gene: TRBJ2-7
CDR3 protein: ASRAGSIGEQY

V gene: TRBV5-4
J gene: TRBJ2-1
CDR3 protein: ASSQKGGSDEQF

V gene: TRBV6-5
J gene: TRBJ1-4
CDR3 protein: ASRTGTANEKLF

V gene: TRBV4-2
J gene: TRBJ2-1
CDR3 protein: ASSQDLMRTSYNEQF

V gene: TRBV4-3
J gene: TRBJ2-4
CDR3 protein: ASSQGSGLAKNIQY

V gene: TRBV18
J gene: TRBJ1-2
CDR3 protein: ASSPIWDRGPRGYT

V gene: TRBV25-1
J gene: TRBJ2-1
CDR3 protein: ASSEDPWDRVSFNEQF

V gene: TRBV30
J gene: TRBJ2-7
CDR3 protein: AWTKPQGRGHEQY

V gene: TRBV6-2/TRBV6-3
J gene: TRBJ1-5
CDR3 protein: ASSYSSRAGGFNQPQH

V gene: TRBV13
J gene: TRBJ2-3
CDR3 protein: ASSLNGAWASGESTDTQY

V gene: TRBV7-2
J gene: TRBJ1-4
CDR3 protein: ASSPQGGGEKLF

V gene: TRBV7-9
J gene: TRBJ1-3
CDR3 protein: ASSKYGASSGNTIY

V gene: TRBV10-2
J gene: TRBJ1-3
CDR3 protein: ASSWSESVSGNTIY

V gene: TRBV20-1
J gene: TRBJ2-2
CDR3 protein: SARAGVADTGELF

V gene: TRBV10-3
J gene: TRBJ2-1
CDR3 protein: AIRQPGRGSSYNEQF

V gene: TRBV11-2
J gene: TRBJ2-3
CDR3 protein: AWGQGGITQY

V gene: TRBV20-1
J gene: TRBJ1-5
CDR3 protein: SARDGGGTIMPQH

V gene: TRBV2
J gene: TRBJ1-1
CDR3 protein: ASSRGSAEAF

V gene: TRBV7-9
J gene: TRBJ2-3
CDR3 protein: ASSYKQGERFPDTQY

V gene: TRBV15
J gene: TRBJ1-1
CDR3 protein: ATSRVRTEGWNTEAF

V gene: TRBV2
J gene: TRBJ1-1
CDR3 protein: ATLRGTRNTEAF

V gene: TRBV5-1
J gene: TRBJ2-7
CDR3 protein: ASSLYSGSNGEQY

V gene: TRBV20-1
J gene: TRBJ1-5
CDR3 protein: SADKPGQGAPGLQH

V gene: TRBV5-1
J gene: TRBJ1-1
CDR3 protein: ASLGETEAF

V gene: TRBV5-5
J gene: TRBJ1-1
CDR3 protein: ASSFRADLNTEAF

V gene: TRBV4-3
J gene: TRBJ2-3
CDR3 protein: ASSQDLASGISTDTQY

V gene: TRBV5-1
J gene: TRBJ2-7
CDR3 protein: ASSPGQSTYEQY

V gene: TRBV29-1
J gene: TRBJ2-5
CDR3 protein: SAGTGVETQY

V gene: TRBV6-2/TRBV6-3
J gene: TRBJ2-5
CDR3 protein: ASSYSPGTGQETQY

V gene: TRBV29-1
J gene: TRBJ2-7
CDR3 protein: SVAPTGNEQY

V gene: TRBV15
J gene: TRBJ2-2
CDR3 protein: ATSRLADTGELF

V gene: TRBV2
J gene: TRBJ2-7
CDR3 protein: ASTISSGTYHEQY

V gene: TRBV4-3
J gene: TRBJ2-7
CDR3 protein: ASSQAPRSSEQY

V gene: TRBV4-1
J gene: TRBJ1-1
CDR3 protein: ASSQRFGDPNTEAF

V gene: TRBV12-3/TRBV12-4
J gene: TRBJ1-5
CDR3 protein: ASSFAIQGDQPQH

V gene: TRBV4-2
J gene: TRBJ1-1
CDR3 protein: ASSQGKTNTEAF

V gene: TRBV3-1
J gene: TRBJ1-4
CDR3 protein: ASSRETGTGNEKLF

V gene: TRBV11-2
J gene: TRBJ1-1
CDR3 protein: TSSFRGRTEAF

V gene: TRBV27
J gene: TRBJ1-5
CDR3 protein: ASSTQGSSNQPQH

V gene: TRBV7-7
J gene: TRBJ2-7
CDR3 protein: ASSQRQGPSYEQY

V gene: TRBV9
J gene: TRBJ2-2
CDR3 protein: ASSVDPGTNTGELF

V gene: TRBV14
J gene: TRBJ2-6
CDR3 protein: ASSQRLPGANVLT

V gene: TRBV5-1
J gene: TRBJ2-1
CDR3 protein: ASSLGDSYNEQF

V gene: TRBV6-4
J gene: TRBJ1-6
CDR3 protein: AIAPGHTDPLH

V gene: TRBV5-1
J gene: TRBJ1-2
CDR3 protein: ASSPGPNYGYT

V gene: TRBV28
J gene: TRBJ2-1
CDR3 protein: ASIGGAYNEQF

V gene: TRBV19
J gene: TRBJ1-5
CDR3 protein: ASSWGRRTSNQPQH

V gene: TRBV13
J gene: TRBJ2-5
CDR3 protein: ASSPMWGASETQY

V gene: TRBV28
J gene: TRBJ2-3
CDR3 protein: ASSTADTQY

V gene: TRBV20-1
J gene: TRBJ1-5
CDR3 protein: SARRSDRTNQPQH

V gene: TRBV7-2
J gene: TRBJ2-5
CDR3 protein: ASSLRREETQY

V gene: TRBV11-2
J gene: TRBJ1-4
CDR3 protein: ASSLNSGPAV

V gene: TRBV11-2
J gene: TRBJ1-6
CDR3 protein: ASSSDRGAPLH

V gene: TRBV6-2/TRBV6-3
J gene: TRBJ1-1
CDR3 protein: ASTKDGRRNTEAF

V gene: TRBV2
J gene: TRBJ2-3
CDR3 protein: ASRPETGVIGTDTQY